The subject of this entry is one T cell receptor (beta chain). The CDR3 length is 15 residues. The V end was cut by 0 bases, the J end by 5 bases, with 14 bases between. The germline gives CDR1 SGHRS, CDR2 YFSETQ. This sample is part of a study of blood T cell repertoires in COVID-19. Profiling relied on immunoSEQ multiplex PCR, and the TCRdb table lists in-frame clones only, not all of them. The sample holds 250,000 to 350,000 clones, 87% seen once. Participants were aged about 18 to 100 years, lived in about two dozen US areas, and enrolled virtually. The sequencing input was PBMCs or T cells enriched from blood (not recorded which). The clonotype originates from a woman in her twenties or thirties who had recovered from COVID-19. This chain joins TRBV5-1 and TRBJ1-2, with no clear D. CDR3 coding DNA: TGCGCCAGCAGCTTGGGTCCCGGAGGGTCGTATGGCTACACCTTC. Translating gives CASSLGPGGSYGYTF.